These 2 T cell receptor beta chains originate from one sample sequenced in a study of blood T cell repertoires in COVID-19. Repertoires were generated with immunoSEQ multiplex PCR, while TCRdb's copy carries only in-frame clones and drops some. The sample lists approximately 90,000 clones, just under 80% occurring once. The sequenced sample was peripheral blood. These receptors were collected from a man between 65 and 85 years old with COVID-19, enrolled during active disease.

The chain combines TRBV7-9 with TRBJ1-5; tentatively, D is TRBD1 (6 bases). The CDR3 spans 15 residues. Trimming cost V 5 bases and J 2 bases, with 13 bases left between them. Germline V gives CDR1 SEHNR, CDR2 FQNEAQ (reference sequence). The CDR3 DNA reads as TGTGCCAGCAGCCGAGGACAGTTTGGCAATCAGCCCCAGCATTTT. Translating it yields CASSRGQFGNQPQHF.

This clone was recorded once. This chain joins TRBV18 and TRBJ2-6; the D is unclear. V was trimmed by 2 bases and J by 0 bases, leaving 5 bases between them. This CDR3 contains 15 residues. Germline V gives CDR1 KGHSH, CDR2 LQKENI. This chain's CDR3 is CASSPLRSGANVLTF. DNA of the CDR3: TGTGCCAGCTCACCATTGCGCTCTGGGGCCAACGTCCTGACTTTC.